This note documents a single TCR beta chain sequence. There is no known antigen for this receptor. Per-base qualities were not stored, and no clone one base away is much larger. What this sample's time point label stands for: before neoadjuvant nivolumab. The patients had newly diagnosed stage II-IVA oral cavity squamous cell carcinoma and had not received any prior systemic or radiation treatment. The cohort was made up of patients with locally advanced, HPV-negative oral cavity squamous cell carcinoma. Peripheral blood mononuclear cells were analyzed directly and were not maintained or expanded in culture. The samples were drawn from a longitudinal correlative study tied to a single-arm phase II trial testing neoadjuvant nivolumab in oral cavity squamous cell carcinoma. Genomic DNA-based TCRbeta sequencing was performed on subject-matched pre- and post-treatment PBMCs and tumors from three responders and three non-responders. Peripheral blood mononuclear cells were collected before nivolumab treatment and were collected again after treatment, at the time of surgery. The Maxwell RSC DNA from Cells kit was used to isolate genomic DNA from PBMCs.

This entry comes from a study of neoadjuvant anti-PD-1 for oral cavity cancer (TCRdb year 2021). Broadly, across the study: Patients mostly received three to four biweekly doses of nivolumab at 3 mg/kg before curative-intent surgical resection. A fourth nivolumab dose was given around day 43 to patients without progression, and definitive surgical resection was performed in those patients on days 50-56. Patients with complete response, partial response or stable disease by RECIST 1.1 were defined as responders, whereas patients with progression were defined as non-responders. The parent correlative cohort included roughly 13 patients, with a roughly 34% response rate. Beyond this particular receptor, the publication reports: Higher pretreatment blood TCRbeta clonality and lower post-treatment tumor TCRbeta clonality were correlated with higher pretreatment blood Treg/Th17 ratios. Within PBMCs, T cell clonality (Gini index) was significantly higher in non-responders than responders after neoadjuvant nivolumab. TCR analyses included only three patients per response group, and the authors called for larger cohorts for validation.

For deep sequencing, PBMC libraries mostly used about 490 ng of input genomic DNA, with six replicates for each sample. The immunoSEQ hsTCRbeta kit was used to prepare TCRbeta libraries, following the manufacturer's instructions. Sequencing of the completed libraries took place using an Illumina NovaSeq 6000 S4 flow cell after they had been pooled to about 3.2 nM. The source study handled its data this way. The immunoSEQ Analyzer handled quality control and preprocessing of the raw data. The analysis was limited to productive rearrangements, and each clonotype was defined by a unique CDR3 amino acid sequence. Repertoire clonality was estimated as the Gini-Simpson index, which was calculated using the R package tcR. Student's t test was used to compare Gini indices, while Pearson correlation assessed associations with tumor size change. TCRdb obtained this table from immuneACCESS and retained in-frame rearrangements with V and J assigned. These tables miss some clones; where compared with another copy, unresolved V genes account for less than half of the shortfall, and the remainder is unexplained. V, J and clone size are those of that table, while D and trimming were read from the DNA. For this sample the table gives approximately 17,000 clones, of which 50% to 75% were detected only once. In total, the top ten clones hold around 2.7% of the sample.

The CDR3 sequence holds 14 residues, the cysteine and phenylalanine included. The DNA shown is the 42-base CDR3, in frame from base 1. Between the V and J ends, shortened by 4 bases and 8 bases respectively, the junction contains 18 bases. Reading the germline V gene gives CDR1 SGHDT and CDR2 YYEEEE. The chain was built from TRBV5-6 and TRBJ1-2; the D gene is possibly TRBD1, with 6 bases matching. This sample comprised PBMCs, obtained before nivolumab (anti-PD-1) treatment. The clonotype comes from a person between 40 and 85 years old with oral cavity squamous cell carcinoma. The CDR3 region reads CASSRRDTSVGYTF. The bases are TGTGCCAGCAGCCGTCGGGACACATCGGTGGGCTACACCTTC.